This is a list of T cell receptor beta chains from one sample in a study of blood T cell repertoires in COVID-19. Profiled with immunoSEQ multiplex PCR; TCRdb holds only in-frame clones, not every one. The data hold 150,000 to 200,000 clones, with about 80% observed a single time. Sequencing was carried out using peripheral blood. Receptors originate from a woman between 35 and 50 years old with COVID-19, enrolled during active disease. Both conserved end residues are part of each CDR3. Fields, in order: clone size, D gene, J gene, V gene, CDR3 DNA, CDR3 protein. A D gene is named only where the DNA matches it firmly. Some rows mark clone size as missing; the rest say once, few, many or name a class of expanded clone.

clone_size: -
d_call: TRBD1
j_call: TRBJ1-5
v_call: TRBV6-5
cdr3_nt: TGTGCCAGCAGGGTCACAGGGGGCAATCAGCCCCAGCATTTT
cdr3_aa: CASRVTGGNQPQHF

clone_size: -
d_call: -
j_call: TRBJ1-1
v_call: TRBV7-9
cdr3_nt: TGTGCCAGCAGTACTTTGGACACTGAAGCTTTCTTT
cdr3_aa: CASSTLDTEAFF

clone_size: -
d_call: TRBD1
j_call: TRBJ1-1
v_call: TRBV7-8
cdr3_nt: TGTGCCAGCAGCCCGGGACAGGGAGGCACTGAAGCTTTCTTT
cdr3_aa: CASSPGQGGTEAFF

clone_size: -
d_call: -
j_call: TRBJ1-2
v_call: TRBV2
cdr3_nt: TGTGCCAGCAGTGAAGGGCCTCACTATGGCTACACCTTC
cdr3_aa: CASSEGPHYGYTF

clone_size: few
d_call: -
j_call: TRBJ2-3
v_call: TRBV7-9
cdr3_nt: TGTGCCAACGGGATACCTAGCACAGATACGCAGTATTTT
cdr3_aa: CANGIPSTDTQYF

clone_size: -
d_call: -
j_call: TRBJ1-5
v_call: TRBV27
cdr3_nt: TGTGCCAGCAGTTTAGACGGGTTTAGCAATCAGCCCCAGCATTTT
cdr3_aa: CASSLDGFSNQPQHF

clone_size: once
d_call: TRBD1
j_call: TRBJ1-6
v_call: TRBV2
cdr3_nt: TGTGCCAGCAGCCGTCGGCAGGGGGATCTTTCACCCCTCCACTTT
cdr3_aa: CASSRRQGDLSPLHF

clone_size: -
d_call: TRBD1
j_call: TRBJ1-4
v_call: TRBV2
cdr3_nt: TGTGCCAGCACTTATTTACAGGGGTTTTCTGAAAAACTGTTTTTT
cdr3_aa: CASTYLQGFSEKLFF

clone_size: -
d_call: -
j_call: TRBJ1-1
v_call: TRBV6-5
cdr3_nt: TGTGCCAGCAGTCAACAGGGTGGAGGTGCCACTGAAGCTTTCTTT
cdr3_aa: CASSQQGGGATEAFF

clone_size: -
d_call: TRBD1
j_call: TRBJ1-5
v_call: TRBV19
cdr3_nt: TGTGCCAGTAGTGTAGGACAGGGATACCAGCCCCAGCATTTT
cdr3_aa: CASSVGQGYQPQHF

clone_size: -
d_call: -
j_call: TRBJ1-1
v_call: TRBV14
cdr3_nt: TGTGCCAGCAGCCAACAGGGGTCGCGTGGTTCTGAAGCTTTCTTT
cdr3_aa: CASSQQGSRGSEAFF

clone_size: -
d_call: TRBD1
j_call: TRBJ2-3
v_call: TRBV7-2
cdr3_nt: TGTGCCAGCAGCTTCCCGGGACAGATGGTTGTGGAGTATTTT
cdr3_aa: CASSFPGQMVVEYF

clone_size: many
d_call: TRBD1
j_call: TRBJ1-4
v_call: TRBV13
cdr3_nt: TGTGCCAGCAGCGACCGGGACAGGCCAACCCGAAATGAAAAACTGTTTTTT
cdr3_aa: CASSDRDRPTRNEKLFF

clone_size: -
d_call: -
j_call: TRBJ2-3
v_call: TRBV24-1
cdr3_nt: TGTGCCACCAGTGACCCCTCCGGGACTGCGACAGATACGCAGTATTTT
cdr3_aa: CATSDPSGTATDTQYF

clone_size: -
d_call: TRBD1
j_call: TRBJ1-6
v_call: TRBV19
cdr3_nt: TGTGCCAGTAGTAGACAGGGGGCGTATCCACCCCTCCACTTT
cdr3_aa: CASSRQGAYPPLHF

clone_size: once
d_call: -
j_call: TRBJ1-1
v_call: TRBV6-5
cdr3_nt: TGTGCCAGCCTCAACCCGGACAGAGCGCCCTTTGTAGCTTTCTTT
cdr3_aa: CASLNPDRAPFVAFF